This T cell receptor beta chain was retrieved from a study of shared clonotypes between healthy human individuals. Study details: A donor's plate count was three for CD4 naive and three for CD4 memory; CD8 naive had two and CD8 memory one.

Details on this clone: Its antigen is undetermined.

Study findings and constraints: Only blood was sampled; tissue repertoires likely differ.

TCRdb's table, derived via immunoSEQ multiplex PCR, lists solely in-frame clones and lacks some. This table has about 1 million clones, more than 65% appearing once. Per germline, CDR1 MNHEY and CDR2 SVGAGI. CDR3 size: 14 residues. V was trimmed by 5 bases and J by 2 bases, leaving 11 bases between them. The sample was memory CD4+ T cells sorted from blood. Noted subset: CD45RA-negative fraction. The sequence was obtained from a man younger than 35 in good health. The chain is built from TRBV6-5 and TRBJ2-3; D is unclear. In nucleotides, the CDR3 is TGTGCCAGCAGTACCCGGACGTACACAGATACGCAGTATTTT. Translating gives CASSTRTYTDTQYF.